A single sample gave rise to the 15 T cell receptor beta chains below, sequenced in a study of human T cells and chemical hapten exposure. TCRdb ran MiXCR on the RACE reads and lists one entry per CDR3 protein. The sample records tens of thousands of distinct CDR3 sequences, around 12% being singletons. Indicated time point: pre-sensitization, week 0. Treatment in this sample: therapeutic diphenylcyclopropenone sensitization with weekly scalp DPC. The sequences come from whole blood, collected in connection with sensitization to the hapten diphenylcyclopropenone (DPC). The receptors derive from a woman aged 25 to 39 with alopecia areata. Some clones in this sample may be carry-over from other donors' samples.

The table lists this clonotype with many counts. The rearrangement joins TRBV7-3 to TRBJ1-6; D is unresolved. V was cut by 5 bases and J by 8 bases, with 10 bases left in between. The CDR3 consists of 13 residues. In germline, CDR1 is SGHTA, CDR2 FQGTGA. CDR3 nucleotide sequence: TGTGCCAGCAGCAGCAGGAGAGATTCACCCCTCCACTTT. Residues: CASSSRRDSPLHF.

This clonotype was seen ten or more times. Here the CDR3 reads CASRSTGSYEQYF. The CDR3 DNA follows: TGTGCCAGCAGGTCGACGGGCTCCTACGAGCAGTACTTC. The gene calls are TRBV6-2 or TRBV6-3 and TRBJ2-7; D ambiguous. Trimming stripped 6 bases from V and 0 bases from J, with 9 bases between. The CDR3 consists of 13 residues. CDR1 and CDR2 (germline): MNHEY, SVGEGT.

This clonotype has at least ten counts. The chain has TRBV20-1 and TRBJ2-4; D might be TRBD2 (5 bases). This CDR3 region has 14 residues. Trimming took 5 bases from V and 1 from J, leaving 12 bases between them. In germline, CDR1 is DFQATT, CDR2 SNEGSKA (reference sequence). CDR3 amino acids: CSADPGLAKNIQYF. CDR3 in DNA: TGCAGTGCTGATCCGGGATTGGCCAAAAACATTCAGTACTTC.

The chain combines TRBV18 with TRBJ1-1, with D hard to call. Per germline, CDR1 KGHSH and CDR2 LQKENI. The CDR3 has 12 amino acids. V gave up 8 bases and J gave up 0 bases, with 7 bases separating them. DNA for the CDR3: TGTGCCAGCCGGTCTGTGAACACTGAAGCTTTCTTT. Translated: CASRSVNTEAFF. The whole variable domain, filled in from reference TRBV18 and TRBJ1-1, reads NAGVMQNPRHLVRRRGQEARLRCSPMKGHSHVYWYRQLPEEGLKFMVYLQKENIIDESGMPKERFSAEFPKEGPSILRIQQVVRGDSAAYFCASRSVNTEAFFGQGTRLTVV.

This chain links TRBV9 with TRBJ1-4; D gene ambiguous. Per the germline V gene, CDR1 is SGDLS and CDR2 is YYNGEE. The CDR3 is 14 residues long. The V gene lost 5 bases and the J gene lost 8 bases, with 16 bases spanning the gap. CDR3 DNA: TGTGCCAGCAGTCCGGGAATAAGGAGCGAAAAACTGTTTTTT. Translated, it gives CASSPGIRSEKLFF.

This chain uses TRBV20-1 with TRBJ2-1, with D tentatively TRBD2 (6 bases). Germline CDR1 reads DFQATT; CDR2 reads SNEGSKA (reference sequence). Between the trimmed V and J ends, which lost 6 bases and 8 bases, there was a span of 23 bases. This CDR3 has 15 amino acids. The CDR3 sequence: CSAAFSGQTRDEQFF. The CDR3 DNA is TGCAGTGCGGCTTTTAGCGGACAAACCCGCGATGAGCAGTTCTTC.

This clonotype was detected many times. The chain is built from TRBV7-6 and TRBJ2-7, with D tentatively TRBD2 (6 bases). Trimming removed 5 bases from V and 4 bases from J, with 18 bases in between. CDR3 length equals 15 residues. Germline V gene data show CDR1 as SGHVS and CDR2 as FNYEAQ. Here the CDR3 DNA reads TGTGCCAGCAGCCCGGGAGTCGGGGAAGGGTACGAGCAGTACTTC. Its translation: CASSPGVGEGYEQYF.

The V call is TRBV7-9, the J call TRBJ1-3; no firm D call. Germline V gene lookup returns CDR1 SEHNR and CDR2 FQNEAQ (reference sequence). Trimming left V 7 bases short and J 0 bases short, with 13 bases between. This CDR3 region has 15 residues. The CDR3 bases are TGTGCCAGCACCCGCCCTGGGATCTCTGGAAACACCATATATTTT. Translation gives CASTRPGISGNTIYF.

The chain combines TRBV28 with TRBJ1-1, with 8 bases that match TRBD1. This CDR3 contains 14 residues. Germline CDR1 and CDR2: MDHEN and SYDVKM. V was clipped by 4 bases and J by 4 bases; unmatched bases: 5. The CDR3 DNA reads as TGTGCCAGCAGTTCTCAGGGGGCTGGCACTGAAGCTTTCTTT. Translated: CASSSQGAGTEAFF.

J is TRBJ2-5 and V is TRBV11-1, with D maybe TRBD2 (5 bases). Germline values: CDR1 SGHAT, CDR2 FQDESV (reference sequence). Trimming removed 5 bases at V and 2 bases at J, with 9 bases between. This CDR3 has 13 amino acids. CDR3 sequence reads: CASSRGSQETQYF. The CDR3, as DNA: TGTGCCAGCAGCCGAGGGTCACAAGAGACCCAGTACTTC.

CDR3 DNA: TGTGCCAGCAGGACCCATGGGGCGAACGAGCAGTACTTC. It encodes CASRTHGANEQYF. J is TRBJ2-7 and V is TRBV28, with D possibly matching TRBD1 (5 bases). With 6 bases removed from V and 5 bases from J, the gap between germline ends came to 14 bases. This CDR3 is 13 amino acids long. Per germline, CDR1 MDHEN and CDR2 SYDVKM.

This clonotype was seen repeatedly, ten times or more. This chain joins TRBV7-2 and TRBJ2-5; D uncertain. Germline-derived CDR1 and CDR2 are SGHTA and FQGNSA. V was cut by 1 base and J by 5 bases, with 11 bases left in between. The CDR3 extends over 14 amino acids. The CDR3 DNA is TGTGCCAGCAGCTTAGTTGAGGTTACCGAGACCCAGTACTTC. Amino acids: CASSLVEVTETQYF.

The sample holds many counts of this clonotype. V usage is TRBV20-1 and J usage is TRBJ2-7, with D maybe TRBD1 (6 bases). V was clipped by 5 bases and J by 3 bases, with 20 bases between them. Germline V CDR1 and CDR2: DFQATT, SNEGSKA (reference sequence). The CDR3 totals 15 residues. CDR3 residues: CSADHREGPIYEQYF. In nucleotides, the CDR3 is TGCAGTGCTGATCACAGGGAAGGGCCTATCTACGAGCAGTACTTC.

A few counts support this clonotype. The chain's CDR3 is CASSFTSGRFYNEQFF. CDR3 nucleotide sequence: TGTGCCAGCAGCTTTACTAGCGGCCGGTTCTACAATGAGCAGTTCTTC. This rearrangement joins TRBV7-6 to TRBJ2-1; 8 bases are a match to TRBD2. Trimming took 3 bases from V and 3 from J; bases not matched to a gene: 7. Germline V lookup: CDR1 SGHVS, CDR2 FNYEAQ. The CDR3 has 16 amino acids.

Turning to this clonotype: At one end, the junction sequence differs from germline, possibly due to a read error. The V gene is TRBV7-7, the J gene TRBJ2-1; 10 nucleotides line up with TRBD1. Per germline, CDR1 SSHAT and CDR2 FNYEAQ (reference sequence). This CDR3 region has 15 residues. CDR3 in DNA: TGTGCTAGCAGCCGTCAGACAGGGGGCTATGATGAGCAGTTCTTC. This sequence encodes CASSRQTGGYDEQFF.